This T cell receptor beta chain emerged from a study of response to subunit inactivated influenza vaccine. The table lists this clonotype with a few counts. Each CDR3 protein gets one entry after TCRdb re-called the RT-PCR reads with MiXCR. This table has about 570,000 distinct CDR3 sequences, 11% appearing once. V was trimmed by 4 bases and J by 0 bases, leaving 9 bases between them. CDR1 is SEHNR, CDR2 FQNEAQ, per germline (reference sequence). This CDR3 contains 14 residues. These data also formed part of another study, on T cells expressing NK-cell markers. This second study says: The TCR beta cDNA came from 5'RACE template switching with UMIs. Sorted CD3+CD56+NKG2C+, CD3+CD56+NKG2C- and CD3+CD56-NKG2C+ T cells supplied TCR beta repertoires. The use of an anti-gamma-delta TCR antibody, which was added in several experiments, restricted sorting to T cells expressing alpha-beta TCR.

This sequence joins TRBV7-9 and TRBJ1-1; unclear D gene. The TCR was taken from a man over 45 who received an inactivated influenza vaccine. The input for sequencing was PBMCs from blood, taken on the day of vaccination. CDR3: CASSSEVVNTEAFF. The CDR3 coding sequence is TGTGCCAGCAGCTCAGAGGTGGTGAACACTGAAGCTTTCTTT.